This T cell receptor (beta chain) was sequenced in a study of identical twins. Study results and limitations: Memory repertoires lacked the insertion deficit that abundant cord blood beta clonotypes showed. The study found that models underestimated out-of-frame TCR alpha sharing in monozygotic twins.

With template switching, a universal primer site was added, and the cDNA carried unique molecular identifiers. TCRdb reprocessed the 5' RACE reads via MiXCR and lists one record per CDR3 protein. The table lists about 220,000 distinct CDR3 sequences, about 7.5% of them singletons. This clonotype was seen a handful of times. Its specificity is not known. V trimming: 2 bases; J trimming: 1 base; junction bases outside the gene matches: 9. In germline, CDR1 is LGHNA, CDR2 YSLEER. CDR3 size: 18 residues. These same records also appear under a second study, on yellow fever vaccine responses in identical twins.

Sample: memory (CD45RO+) T cells sorted from blood. This TCR was sampled from a woman aged 18-29 years in good health. This chain connects TRBV4-3 to TRBJ2-2; TRBD2 matches at 8 bases. CDR3 in amino acids: CASSQKVKAGVNTGELFF. As DNA, the CDR3 is TGCGCCAGCAGCCAAAAAGTAAAAGCGGGGGTGAACACCGGGGAGCTGTTTTTT.